These 23 T cell receptor beta chains came from one sample sequenced in a study of blood T cell repertoires in COVID-19. Clones were sequenced by immunoSEQ multiplex PCR, and TCRdb holds only the in-frame ones, with some missing. Found here are 150,000 to 200,000 clones, about 89% of them singletons; the top ten hold 2.5%. Source material: peripheral blood. The receptors originated from a man between 40 and 49 years old with active or convalescent COVID-19.

There are a few counts of this clone. This sequence joins TRBV2 and TRBJ2-7; the match to TRBD1 covers 9 bases. Unmatched junction bases numbered 11, after V lost 7 bases and J lost 7 bases. The CDR3 has 14 amino acids. Germline V CDR1 and CDR2: SNHLY, FYNNEI. CDR3 nucleotides: TGTGCCAGCAAGGGGGACAGGGCTAGAGAAGAGCAGTACTTC. Its protein is CASKGDRAREEQYF.

In this sample, this clone turned up a few times. The rearrangement links TRBV7-8 to TRBJ1-5; 8 nucleotides align to TRBD1. Per germline, CDR1 SGHVS and CDR2 FQNEAQ. The trim removed 4 bases at V and 6 bases at J, leaving 5 bases unmatched. The CDR3 length is 14 residues. CDR3: CASSSDRAGQPQHF. The CDR3, as DNA: TGTGCCAGCAGCTCGGACAGGGCCGGTCAGCCCCAGCATTTT. Full variable domain (remainder filled in from reference TRBV7-8 and TRBJ1-5): GAGVSQSPRYKVAKRGQDVALRCDPISGHVSLFWYQQALGQGPEFLTYFQNEAQLDKSGLPSDRFFAERPEGSVSTLKIQRTQQEDSAVYLCASSSDRAGQPQHFGDGTRLSIL.

This clone was picked up one time. Other DNA sequences in this specimen translate into the identical CDR3. J is TRBJ1-1 and V is TRBV18, with D perhaps matching TRBD1 (6 bases). The germline V gene encodes CDR1 KGHSH and CDR2 LQKENI. V lost 3 bases to trimming and J lost 2 bases, with 13 bases between them. The CDR3 spans 15 residues. The CDR3 bases are TGTGCCAGCTCACCGCCTGGACAGACAAACACTGAAGCTTTCTTT. Translation gives CASSPPGQTNTEAFF.

This clone came up once. CDR3 bases: TGTGCCAGCAGCTTTCTGGGACAGGGGAAAGAGACCCAGTACTTC. It yields the protein CASSFLGQGKETQYF. The rearrangement joins TRBV5-4 to TRBJ2-5; 10 nucleotides align to TRBD1. Germline CDR1 SGHNT, CDR2 YYREEE (reference sequence). There are 15 residues in the CDR3. V trimming: 2 bases; J trimming: 3 bases; junction bases outside the gene matches: 4.

The chain joins TRBV4-2 to TRBJ1-2; possibly TRBD1 for D (6 bases). Trimming stripped 0 bases from V and 4 bases from J, with 9 bases between. The CDR3 consists of 14 residues. In germline, CDR1 is LGHNA, CDR2 YNFKEQ. The CDR3 DNA follows: TGTGCCAGCAGCCAAGATCGGACAGCCTATGGCTACACCTTC. Protein: CASSQDRTAYGYTF.

The chain carries TRBV28 and TRBJ1-1, with unresolved D. V lost 7 bases and J lost 1, with 10 bases in between. The CDR3 runs to 13 residues. Germline lookup yields CDR1 MDHEN and CDR2 SYDVKM. The CDR3 sequence: CASTGPGNTEAFF. The CDR3 coding sequence is TGTGCCAGCACCGGTCCAGGGAACACTGAAGCTTTCTTT.

The CDR3 DNA is TGTGCCAGCAGCCCGGTTAGACTTCAAGAAAAGAATAACTATGGCTACACCTTC. Its translation: CASSPVRLQEKNNYGYTF. This sequence joins TRBV7-3 and TRBJ1-2; D gene ambiguous. This CDR3 region has 18 residues. V was clipped by 5 bases and J by 1 base, with 23 bases between them. Germline assignment: CDR1 SGHTA and CDR2 FQGTGA.

This chain uses TRBV3-1 (or the pseudogene TRBV3-2) with TRBJ1-1; tentatively, D is TRBD1 (6 bases). CDR3 length equals 15 residues. Trimming left V 4 bases short and J 7 bases short, with 19 bases between. Germline V CDR1 and CDR2: LGHDT, YNNKEL (reference sequence). The CDR3 coding sequence is TGTGCCAGCAGCCGAAGGACAGCGGGGACACTTGAAGCTTTCTTT. Its protein is CASSRRTAGTLEAFF.

CDR3 nucleotide sequence: TGTGCCAGCAGGGAACAGGGACTAAATGAAAAACTGTTTTTT. Its translation: CASREQGLNEKLFF. J is TRBJ1-4 and V is TRBV2, with TRBD1 as a possible D gene (6 bases). V lost 6 bases to trimming and J lost 5 bases, with 13 bases between them. Germline lookup yields CDR1 SNHLY and CDR2 FYNNEI. This CDR3 is 14 amino acids long.

CDR3 in amino acids: CASSNTGWDEKLFF. CDR3 DNA: TGTGCCAGCAGCAACACAGGGTGGGATGAAAAACTGTTTTTT. The chain carries TRBV21-1 and TRBJ1-4; TRBD1 was called by the table and not checked on the DNA. TRBV21-1 constitutes a pseudogene. This CDR3 has 14 residues.

Regarding this clone: At one end the junction does not follow the germline gene, possibly because of a read error. The chain links TRBV4-1 to TRBJ2-3, with D perhaps matching TRBD2 (5 bases). Germline V gives CDR1 MGHRA, CDR2 YSYEKL. This CDR3 spans 15 amino acids. The CDR3 region has the DNA TGCGCCAGCAGGCAAGTTGGAGGTCGGATCGATACGCAGTATTTT. Amino acids: CASRQVGGRIDTQYF.

This chain links TRBV6-5 with TRBJ1-1; weak D call: TRBD1 (5 bases). Trimming cost V 0 bases and J 4 bases, with 12 bases left between them. CDR3 length: 15 residues. The germline CDR1 and CDR2 sequences are MNHEY and SVGAGI. The CDR3 loop is CASSYSPGSGTEAFF. The CDR3 DNA follows: TGTGCCAGCAGTTACTCGCCAGGGTCGGGCACTGAAGCTTTCTTT.

The V and J genes are TRBV5-4 and TRBJ1-3; maybe TRBD1 (5 bases). V was pared by 4 bases and J by 0 bases, with 14 bases between. Per the germline V gene, CDR1 is SGHNT and CDR2 is YYREEE (reference sequence). The CDR3 spans 16 residues. This CDR3 is CASSPTGPGSGNTIYF. DNA of the CDR3: TGTGCCAGCAGCCCCACAGGACCGGGCTCTGGAAACACCATATATTTT.

The chain is built from TRBV2 and TRBJ2-1, with 12 nucleotides matching TRBD2. Germline V gene lookup returns CDR1 SNHLY and CDR2 FYNNEI. There are 15 residues in the CDR3. V lost 6 bases, J lost 8 bases, and 8 bases stayed unmatched. For the CDR3, the DNA is TGTGCCAGCAGGGCGACTAGCGGGGGTTTGGATGAGCAGTTCTTC. Residues: CASRATSGGLDEQFF.

Remarks on this clone: The junction departs from the called germline gene at one end, perhaps through a read error. The chain links TRBV7-7 to TRBJ1-5; 9 nucleotides match TRBD1. Germline CDR1 and CDR2: SSHAT and FNYEAQ (reference sequence). CDR3 size: 18 residues. CDR3 sequence reads: CASSLGPGGDRDNQTQHF. The CDR3 region has the DNA TGTGCTAGCAGCTTAGGGCCGGGGGGGGACAGGGATAATCAGACCCAGCATTTT.

The V and J genes are TRBV10-3 and TRBJ1-2; 9 positions agree with TRBD1. Germline values: CDR1 ENHRY, CDR2 SYGVKD. V lost 5 bases, J lost 7 bases, and 8 bases stayed unmatched. CDR3 length equals 14 residues. CDR3 in DNA: TGTGCCATCAGTCGAAACGACAGGGGGTCTGGCTACACCTTC. Translated: CAISRNDRGSGYTF.

The rearrangement uses TRBV18 and TRBJ1-1, with a possible D match to TRBD1 (5 bases). Germline assignment: CDR1 KGHSH and CDR2 LQKENI. The CDR3 has 15 residues. V lost 3 bases to trimming and J lost 1 base, with 12 bases between them. The CDR3 sequence: CASSPNGGTNTEAFF. For the CDR3, the DNA is TGTGCCAGCTCACCGAATGGGGGGACGAACACTGAAGCTTTCTTT.

This clone has only a few counts. The chain combines TRBV11-3 with TRBJ2-3; TRBD2 matches 13 bases. In germline, CDR1 is SGHNT, CDR2 YENEEA. The CDR3 runs 17 residues. Trimming took 5 bases from V and 2 from J; bases not matched to a gene: 7. The chain's CDR3 is CASSAGTSGVNTDTQYF. The CDR3 coding sequence is TGTGCCAGCAGCGCCGGGACTAGCGGGGTGAACACAGATACGCAGTATTTT.

This clone was seen a handful of times. The chain has TRBV15 and TRBJ1-5; D unclear. The germline V gene encodes CDR1 LNHNV and CDR2 YYDKDF (reference sequence). The V gene lost 0 bases and the J gene lost 3 bases, with 9 bases spanning the gap. The length of the CDR3 is 15 residues. The DNA of the CDR3 is TGTGCCACCAGCAGAGATCGGGAATACAATCAGCCCCAGCATTTT. Translated: CATSRDREYNQPQHF.

The genes are TRBV29-1 and TRBJ1-3; TRBD1 agrees at 7 bases. The CDR3 covers 15 residues. Trimming at V came to 4 bases and at J to 0 bases, leaving 6 bases not matched to a gene. Per germline, CDR1 SQVTM and CDR2 ANQGSEA. For the CDR3, the DNA is TGCAGCGTTGGAGTGGGACAGTCCTCTGGAAACACCATATATTTT. This translates into CSVGVGQSSGNTIYF.

The chain links TRBV19 to TRBJ1-2; 7 nucleotides align to TRBD1. The CDR3 extends over 15 amino acids. With 0 bases clipped from V and 4 bases from J, the junction kept 5 bases outside the gene matches. Germline assignment: CDR1 LNHDA and CDR2 SQIVND (reference sequence). DNA of the CDR3: TGTGCCAGTAGTATAGATGGGACAGCCAGCTATGGCTACACCTTC. As protein: CASSIDGTASYGYTF.

V gene TRBV7-6 combines with J gene TRBJ2-3; 10 bases fit TRBD2. Germline CDR1 SGHVS, CDR2 FNYEAQ. This CDR3 contains 19 residues. Losses at the gene ends were 5 bases for V and 2 bases for J; bases not matched to a gene: 16. Written as DNA, the CDR3 is TGTGCCAGCAGCCCCGGAGGAGCGGGGGGGCTGAGAGACACAGATACGCAGTATTTT. Amino acids: CASSPGGAGGLRDTDTQYF.

This rearrangement joins TRBV13 to TRBJ2-1, with 11 bases that match TRBD2. The V segment lost 5 bases and the J segment 3 bases; nucleotides outside the gene matches: 9. The CDR3 has 17 amino acids. CDR1 and CDR2 from the germline V gene are PRHDT and FYEKMQ (reference sequence). CDR3 coding DNA: TGTGCCAGCAGCGGCCGGGGGACTAGCGGACACTACAATGAGCAGTTCTTC. It is translated as CASSGRGTSGHYNEQFF. Full variable domain (outside the CDR3, taken from reference TRBV13 and TRBJ2-1): AAGVIQSPRHLIKEKRETATLKCYPIPRHDTVYWYQQGPGQDPQFLISFYEKMQSDKGSIPDRFSAQQFSDYHSELNMSSLELGDSALYFCASSGRGTSGHYNEQFFGPGTRLTVL.